Below, one T cell receptor (beta chain) is given with its context. No antigen is known for it. This entry belongs to a study of T cells in Graves' hyperthyroidism and ophthalmopathy. Study at large: The authors collected peripheral blood at initial diagnosis, before any treatment. Study findings and constraints: By a 13 V-J model, ophthalmopathy was set apart from stable hyperthyroidism.

The study left out patients who had uncontrolled infection, other autoimmune disease, pregnancy or lactation. In germline, CDR1 is MNHEY, CDR2 SMNVEV (reference sequence). The CDR3 consists of 15 residues. Trimming took off 7 bases at V and 7 bases at J, with 23 bases between the two ends. Amplification targeted TCR beta CDR3 regions from RNA transcripts. HTBI primers were used for first-round RT-PCR of the TCR CDR3. Each CDR3 protein is one row after TCRdb ran MiXCR on the multiplex PCR reads. The sample shows a few hundred thousand distinct CDR3 sequences, around 16% of them seen only once. V gene TRBV27 combines with J gene TRBJ2-7; either TRBD1 or TRBD2 may fit D (5 bases each). The receptor comes from a middle-aged woman with Graves' ophthalmopathy. Sequencing was performed on blood. CDR3 in DNA: TGTGCCAGCAATACCCTGGGGGATTCTTCTAATGAGCAGTACTTC. As protein: CASNTLGDSSNEQYF.